These T cell receptor beta chains were read from a single sample in a study of PD-L1 blockade in urothelial cancer. Sequencing used immunoSEQ multiplex PCR; TCRdb keeps in-frame clones, though not all of them. The data contain about 74,000 clones, around 84% of them singletons. The sequencing here drew on PBMCs, taken around atezolizumab (anti-PD-L1) treatment. All receptors come from a man between 65 and 79 years old with urothelial cancer. Each CDR3 is given with its conserved first and last residue. Each record gives: J gene, V gene, D gene, clone size, CDR3 protein, CDR3 DNA. D genes are given only for firm matches. The listing skips clone size in some rows; elsewhere it reads once, few, many or a size class.

j_gene: TRBJ1-4; v_gene: TRBV6-1; d_gene: .; abundance: .; CDR3aa: CASSDRGINEKLFF; CDR3nt: TGTGCCAGCAGTGACCGGGGGATTAATGAAAAACTGTTTTTT
j_gene: TRBJ2-7; v_gene: TRBV21-1; d_gene: .; abundance: .; CDR3aa: CAGSGGLRHHYEQYF; CDR3nt: TGTGCCGGAAGTGGGGGCCTGCGGCACCACTACGAGCAGTACTTC
j_gene: TRBJ1-3; v_gene: TRBV5-1; d_gene: .; abundance: .; CDR3aa: CASSLKEGSTIYF; CDR3nt: TGCGCCAGCAGCTTGAAAGAGGGAAGCACCATATATTTT
j_gene: TRBJ2-5; v_gene: TRBV25-1; d_gene: .; abundance: .; CDR3aa: CASSEYSGSETQYF; CDR3nt: TGTGCCAGCAGTGAATATTCAGGGTCAGAGACCCAGTACTTC
j_gene: TRBJ1-2; v_gene: TRBV7-9; d_gene: TRBD1; abundance: few; CDR3aa: CASSPAGTGDYGYTF; CDR3nt: TGTGCCAGCAGCCCAGCCGGGACAGGGGACTATGGCTACACCTTC
j_gene: TRBJ2-5; v_gene: TRBV30; d_gene: .; abundance: .; CDR3aa: CACRGPFGWETQYF; CDR3nt: TGTGCCTGCCGAGGCCCCTTCGGTTGGGAGACCCAGTACTTC
j_gene: TRBJ1-4; v_gene: TRBV9; d_gene: .; abundance: .; CDR3aa: CASSVDADRRNEKLFF; CDR3nt: TGTGCCAGCAGCGTAGACGCCGACAGGAGGAATGAAAAACTGTTTTTT
j_gene: TRBJ2-1; v_gene: TRBV5-1; d_gene: .; abundance: .; CDR3aa: CASHQGSSYNEQFF; CDR3nt: TGCGCCAGCCACCAGGGGAGCTCCTACAATGAGCAGTTCTTC
j_gene: TRBJ2-1; v_gene: TRBV7-3; d_gene: TRBD2; abundance: .; CDR3aa: CASSQTSGRSYNEQFF; CDR3nt: TGTGCCAGCAGCCAAACAAGCGGGAGATCCTACAATGAGCAGTTCTTC
j_gene: TRBJ2-2; v_gene: TRBV2; d_gene: TRBD1; abundance: few; CDR3aa: CASSGNRGPGTGELFF; CDR3nt: TGTGCCAGCAGTGGTAACAGGGGGCCGGGCACCGGGGAGCTGTTTTTT
j_gene: TRBJ1-5; v_gene: TRBV18; d_gene: .; abundance: .; CDR3aa: CASSPGGGAFIQPQHF; CDR3nt: TGTGCCAGCTCACCGGGGGGAGGGGCTTTTATTCAGCCCCAGCATTTT
j_gene: TRBJ2-7; v_gene: TRBV27; d_gene: TRBD2; abundance: .; CDR3aa: CASSLYTPTLAGVSYEQYF; CDR3nt: TGTGCCAGCAGTTTATACACCCCAACACTAGCGGGAGTCTCCTACGAGCAGTACTTC
j_gene: TRBJ1-1; v_gene: TRBV18; d_gene: .; abundance: .; CDR3aa: CASSPGREVNTEAFF; CDR3nt: TGTGCCAGCTCACCAGGCAGGGAGGTGAACACTGAAGCTTTCTTT
j_gene: TRBJ2-1; v_gene: TRBV28; d_gene: TRBD2; abundance: .; CDR3aa: CASSLAMYRGDFF; CDR3nt: TGTGCCAGCAGTTTAGCGATGTATCGGGGGGATTTCTTC
j_gene: TRBJ2-4; v_gene: TRBV14; d_gene: .; abundance: .; CDR3aa: CASSQSIGAKNIQYF; CDR3nt: TGTGCCAGCAGCCAATCTATCGGGGCCAAAAACATTCAGTACTTC
j_gene: TRBJ2-3; v_gene: TRBV19; d_gene: .; abundance: .; CDR3aa: CASSEGRAQYF; CDR3nt: TGTGCCAGTAGTGAGGGTCGGGCGCAGTATTTT
j_gene: TRBJ2-7; v_gene: TRBV28; d_gene: TRBD2; abundance: .; CDR3aa: CASKSGGYEQYF; CDR3nt: TGTGCCAGCAAAAGCGGGGGTTACGAGCAGTACTTC
j_gene: TRBJ2-3; v_gene: TRBV28; d_gene: TRBD2; abundance: .; CDR3aa: CASSSPWPSGAGEPTDTQYF; CDR3nt: TGTGCCAGCAGTTCGCCCTGGCCTAGCGGGGCCGGGGAACCCACAGATACGCAGTATTTT
j_gene: TRBJ2-2; v_gene: TRBV10-3; d_gene: TRBD1; abundance: .; CDR3aa: CAIKLGQATGELFF; CDR3nt: TGTGCCATCAAGTTGGGACAGGCCACCGGGGAGCTGTTTTTT
j_gene: TRBJ2-7; v_gene: TRBV10-3; d_gene: TRBD2; abundance: once; CDR3aa: CAISDRGGYEQYF; CDR3nt: TGTGCCATCAGTGACCGGGGGGGCTACGAGCAGTACTTC
j_gene: TRBJ2-7; v_gene: TRBV15; d_gene: .; abundance: .; CDR3aa: CATRAPPGYEQYF; CDR3nt: TGTGCCACCAGAGCCCCTCCGGGTTACGAGCAGTACTTC
j_gene: TRBJ1-2; v_gene: TRBV5-1; d_gene: TRBD1; abundance: .; CDR3aa: CASSLATGQGARGYTF; CDR3nt: TGCGCCAGCAGCTTGGCCACAGGACAGGGGGCCAGGGGCTACACCTTC
j_gene: TRBJ1-2; v_gene: TRBV18; d_gene: TRBD1; abundance: .; CDR3aa: CASSPNRGPGDGYTF; CDR3nt: TGTGCCAGCTCACCGAACAGGGGGCCGGGGGATGGCTACACCTTC
j_gene: TRBJ2-1; v_gene: TRBV19; d_gene: TRBD2; abundance: .; CDR3aa: CARGPRGGNEQFF; CDR3nt: TGTGCCAGGGGACCCCGGGGGGGCAATGAGCAGTTCTTC
j_gene: TRBJ2-2; v_gene: TRBV6-1; d_gene: .; abundance: few; CDR3aa: CASSDKGLNTGELFF; CDR3nt: TGTGCCAGCAGTGATAAAGGACTGAACACCGGGGAGCTGTTTTTT
j_gene: TRBJ2-4; v_gene: TRBV7-2; d_gene: TRBD2; abundance: .; CDR3aa: CASSLGSGTAKNIQYF; CDR3nt: TGTGCCAGCAGCTTAGGTAGCGGGACCGCCAAAAACATTCAGTACTTC
j_gene: TRBJ2-3; v_gene: TRBV5-1; d_gene: TRBD1; abundance: once; CDR3aa: CASWWAGGADTQYF; CDR3nt: TGCGCCAGCTGGTGGGCAGGGGGCGCCGATACGCAGTATTTT
j_gene: TRBJ2-1; v_gene: TRBV7-9; d_gene: TRBD2; abundance: .; CDR3aa: CASSPGLDRDEQFF; CDR3nt: TGTGCCAGCAGCCCGGGACTAGATAGGGATGAGCAGTTCTTC
j_gene: TRBJ1-4; v_gene: TRBV7-9; d_gene: .; abundance: .; CDR3aa: CASSRPGFRGANEKLFF; CDR3nt: TGTGCCAGCAGCAGGCCGGGTTTCAGGGGAGCTAATGAAAAACTGTTTTTT
j_gene: TRBJ1-6; v_gene: TRBV5-1; d_gene: .; abundance: .; CDR3aa: CASSLRGSSYNSPLHF; CDR3nt: TGCGCCAGCAGCTTAAGAGGTAGCTCCTATAATTCACCCCTCCACTTT
j_gene: TRBJ1-2; v_gene: TRBV29-1; d_gene: .; abundance: few; CDR3aa: CSVGGEGRYTF; CDR3nt: TGCAGCGTTGGGGGGGAGGGCCGCTACACCTTC
j_gene: TRBJ2-3; v_gene: TRBV27; d_gene: .; abundance: few; CDR3aa: CASSLSTVTDTQYF; CDR3nt: TGTGCCAGCAGTTTATCCACAGTGACAGATACGCAGTATTTT
j_gene: TRBJ2-1; v_gene: TRBV27; d_gene: .; abundance: .; CDR3aa: CATYRAGRDNEQFF; CDR3nt: TGTGCCACTTACCGGGCGGGACGGGACAATGAGCAGTTCTTC
j_gene: TRBJ2-1; v_gene: TRBV5-1; d_gene: .; abundance: few; CDR3aa: CASNPLRRENEQFF; CDR3nt: TGCGCCAGCAACCCTTTGCGGAGGGAGAATGAGCAGTTCTTC
j_gene: TRBJ1-1; v_gene: TRBV27; d_gene: .; abundance: .; CDR3aa: CASKRWANPEAFF; CDR3nt: TGTGCCAGCAAGCGGTGGGCAAACCCTGAAGCTTTCTTT
j_gene: TRBJ2-4; v_gene: TRBV9; d_gene: .; abundance: .; CDR3aa: CASSALTKAPPTALAKNIQYF; CDR3nt: TGTGCCAGCAGCGCCCTAACTAAAGCCCCTCCCACGGCTTTAGCCAAAAACATTCAGTACTTC
j_gene: TRBJ2-1; v_gene: TRBV7-9; d_gene: .; abundance: .; CDR3aa: CASSLYRTGNEQFF; CDR3nt: TGTGCCAGCAGCTTATACAGAACGGGGAATGAGCAGTTCTTC
j_gene: TRBJ1-1; v_gene: TRBV6-5; d_gene: .; abundance: .; CDR3aa: CASSYSNAGVTEAFF; CDR3nt: TGTGCCAGCAGTTACTCGAACGCAGGGGTCACTGAAGCTTTCTTT
j_gene: TRBJ2-3; v_gene: TRBV28; d_gene: TRBD2; abundance: .; CDR3aa: CASSLDSGRGTDTQYF; CDR3nt: TGTGCCAGCAGTTTAGATAGCGGGAGGGGCACAGATACGCAGTATTTT
j_gene: TRBJ1-3; v_gene: TRBV6-5; d_gene: TRBD1; abundance: .; CDR3aa: CASSRGQGRNTIYF; CDR3nt: TGTGCCAGCAGCCGGGGACAGGGCAGAAACACCATATATTTT
j_gene: TRBJ1-2; v_gene: TRBV6-1; d_gene: .; abundance: .; CDR3aa: CASSESLGRADYGYTF; CDR3nt: TGTGCCAGCAGTGAAAGTTTGGGGAGAGCGGACTATGGCTACACCTTC
j_gene: TRBJ2-7; v_gene: TRBV7-8; d_gene: .; abundance: .; CDR3aa: CASSRNSLTRAPSYEQYF; CDR3nt: TGTGCCAGCAGCCGAAACTCCTTAACCAGGGCCCCGTCCTACGAGCAGTACTTC
j_gene: TRBJ2-1; v_gene: TRBV5-6; d_gene: TRBD2; abundance: .; CDR3aa: CASSYGLAADNEQFF; CDR3nt: TGTGCCAGCAGCTACGGACTAGCGGCAGACAATGAGCAGTTCTTC
j_gene: TRBJ2-7; v_gene: TRBV9; d_gene: .; abundance: .; CDR3aa: CASLFGAGEQYF; CDR3nt: TGTGCCAGCTTATTCGGAGCTGGCGAGCAGTACTTC
j_gene: TRBJ2-3; v_gene: TRBV27; d_gene: .; abundance: once; CDR3aa: CASSSYGSTDTQYF; CDR3nt: TGTGCCAGCAGTTCGTACGGGAGCACAGATACGCAGTATTTT
j_gene: TRBJ2-4; v_gene: TRBV19; d_gene: TRBD2; abundance: .; CDR3aa: CASSQRPSGRDAKNIQYF; CDR3nt: TGTGCCAGTAGCCAACGGCCTAGCGGGAGGGACGCCAAAAACATTCAGTACTTC
j_gene: TRBJ2-7; v_gene: TRBV6-5; d_gene: TRBD1; abundance: .; CDR3aa: CASNSQGVGEQYF; CDR3nt: TGTGCCAGCAACTCCCAGGGGGTGGGCGAGCAGTACTTC
j_gene: TRBJ2-2; v_gene: TRBV21-1; d_gene: .; abundance: .; CDR3aa: CASSKARTGGPGELFF; CDR3nt: TGTGCCAGCAGCAAAGCCCGGACAGGGGGCCCCGGGGAGCTGTTTTTT
j_gene: TRBJ2-1; v_gene: TRBV2; d_gene: TRBD2; abundance: .; CDR3aa: CASSESLAGISEQFF; CDR3nt: TGTGCCAGCAGTGAATCACTAGCGGGAATCAGTGAGCAGTTCTTC
j_gene: TRBJ2-2; v_gene: TRBV5-5; d_gene: TRBD2; abundance: .; CDR3aa: CASSVSGANTGELFF; CDR3nt: TGTGCCAGCAGCGTTAGCGGGGCGAACACCGGGGAGCTGTTTTTT
j_gene: TRBJ1-3; v_gene: TRBV6-5; d_gene: .; abundance: .; CDR3aa: CASSRTGDSGNTIYF; CDR3nt: TGTGCCAGCAGCCGCACCGGGGACTCTGGAAACACCATATATTTT
j_gene: TRBJ2-3; v_gene: TRBV14; d_gene: .; abundance: .; CDR3aa: CASSQDRTGPQYF; CDR3nt: TGTGCCAGCAGCCAAGATCGAACAGGTCCGCAGTATTTT
j_gene: TRBJ2-1; v_gene: TRBV11-3; d_gene: .; abundance: .; CDR3aa: CASSLAVRAARSYNEQFF; CDR3nt: TGTGCCAGCAGCTTAGCGGTGCGGGCAGCCCGGTCATACAATGAGCAGTTCTTC
j_gene: TRBJ2-3; v_gene: TRBV9; d_gene: TRBD2; abundance: .; CDR3aa: CASSFSGLSTDTQYF; CDR3nt: TGTGCCAGCAGCTTTAGCGGGTTGAGCACAGATACGCAGTATTTT